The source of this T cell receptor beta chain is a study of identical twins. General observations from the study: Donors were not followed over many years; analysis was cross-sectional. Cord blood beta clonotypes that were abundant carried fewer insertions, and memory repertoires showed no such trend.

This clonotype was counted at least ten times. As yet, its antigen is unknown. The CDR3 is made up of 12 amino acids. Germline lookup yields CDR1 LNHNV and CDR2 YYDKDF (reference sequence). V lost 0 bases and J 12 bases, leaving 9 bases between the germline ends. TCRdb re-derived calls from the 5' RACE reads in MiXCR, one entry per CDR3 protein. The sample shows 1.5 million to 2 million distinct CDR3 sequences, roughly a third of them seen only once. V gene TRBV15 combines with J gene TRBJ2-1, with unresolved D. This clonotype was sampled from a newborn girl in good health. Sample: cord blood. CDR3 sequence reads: CATSRDSFRQFF. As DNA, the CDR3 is TGTGCCACCAGCAGAGATTCGTTTCGGCAGTTCTTC.